The entry below describes one T cell receptor beta chain. The data belong to a study of radiotherapy plus CTLA-4 blockade in lung cancer. Libraries were prepared by immunoSEQ multiplex PCR; TCRdb keeps only in-frame clonotypes and omits some of them. The sample lists tens of thousands of clones; around 87% were seen once. This CDR3 has 11 residues. Germline V gene sequence: CDR1 PRHDT, CDR2 FYEKMQ (reference sequence). With 5 bases removed from V and 9 bases from J, the gap between germline ends came to 10 bases. Sequences were derived from peripheral blood, sampled from a patient treated with radiotherapy plus ipilimumab. This TCR came from a human donor with non-small cell lung cancer that progressed on radiotherapy plus ipilimumab. The genes are TRBV13 and TRBJ1-2, with a tentative D call TRBD1 (5 bases). CDR3 sequence (DNA): TGTGCCAGCAGCGCGGACAACAGCTACACCTTC. It codes for CASSADNSYTF.